This T cell receptor (beta chain) was sequenced for a study of OX40 agonist ivuxolimab in advanced cancers. The V end was cut by 0 bases, the J end by 7 bases, with 14 bases between. There are 15 residues in the CDR3. Germline values: CDR1 SGHNT, CDR2 YYREEE (reference sequence). Only in-frame clones appear in the TCRdb table, and some are missing; sequencing was by immunoSEQ multiplex PCR. Of about 91,000 clones listed, roughly 85% are singletons. The sequence came from an adult with an advanced solid tumor such as melanoma, head and neck, liver or kidney cancer. The material was CD4+ or CD8+ T cells sorted from blood, obtained in a trial of the OX40 agonist ivuxolimab. V and J are TRBV5-4 and TRBJ2-4; the D is unclear. The CDR3 DNA reads TGTGCCAGCAGCTTGGCCGGGCGGTTAGAGAACATTCAGTACTTC. It encodes CASSLAGRLENIQYF.